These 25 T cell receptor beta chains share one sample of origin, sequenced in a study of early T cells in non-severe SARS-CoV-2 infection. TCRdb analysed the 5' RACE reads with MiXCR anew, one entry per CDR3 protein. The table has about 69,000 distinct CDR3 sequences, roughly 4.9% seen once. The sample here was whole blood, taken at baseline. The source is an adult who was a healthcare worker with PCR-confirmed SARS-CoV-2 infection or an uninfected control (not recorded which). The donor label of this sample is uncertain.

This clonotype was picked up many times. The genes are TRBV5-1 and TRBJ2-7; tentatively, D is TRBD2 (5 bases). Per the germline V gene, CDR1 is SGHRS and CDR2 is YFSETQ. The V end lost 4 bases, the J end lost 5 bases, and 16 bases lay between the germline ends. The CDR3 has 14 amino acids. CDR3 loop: CASSREGYVNEQYF. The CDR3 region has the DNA TGCGCCAGCAGCCGGGAAGGGTACGTGAACGAGCAGTACTTC.

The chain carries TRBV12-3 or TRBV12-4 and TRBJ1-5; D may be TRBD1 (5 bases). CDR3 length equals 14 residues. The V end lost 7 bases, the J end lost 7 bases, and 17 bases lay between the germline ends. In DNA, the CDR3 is TGTGCCAGCACCCCGGGAGGGGAGGAACAGCCCCAGCATTTT. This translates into CASTPGGEEQPQHF.

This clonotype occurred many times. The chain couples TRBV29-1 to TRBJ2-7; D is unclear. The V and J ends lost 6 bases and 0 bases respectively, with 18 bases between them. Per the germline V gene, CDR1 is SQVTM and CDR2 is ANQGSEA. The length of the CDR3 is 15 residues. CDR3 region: CSVERLGQLSYEQYF. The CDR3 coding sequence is TGCAGCGTCGAACGACTCGGGCAGCTCTCCTACGAGCAGTACTTC.

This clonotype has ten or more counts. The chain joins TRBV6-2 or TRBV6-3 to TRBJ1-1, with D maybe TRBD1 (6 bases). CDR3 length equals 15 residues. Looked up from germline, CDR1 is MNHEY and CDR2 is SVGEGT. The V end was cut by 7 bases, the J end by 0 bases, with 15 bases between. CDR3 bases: TGTGCCAGCAAGGAACAGGGCGGCATGAACACTGAAGCTTTCTTT. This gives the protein CASKEQGGMNTEAFF.

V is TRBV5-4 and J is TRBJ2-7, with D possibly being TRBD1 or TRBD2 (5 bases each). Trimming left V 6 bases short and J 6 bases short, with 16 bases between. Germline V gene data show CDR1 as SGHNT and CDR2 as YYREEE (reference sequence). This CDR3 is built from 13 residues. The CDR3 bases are TGTGCCAGCACCTGGGGTGGGGACGGCGAGCAGTACTTC. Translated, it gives CASTWGGDGEQYF.

The CDR3 protein is CASSPAQRYEQYF. DNA of the CDR3: TGTGCCAGCAGCCCCGCCCAGCGCTACGAGCAGTACTTC. This sequence joins TRBV7-9 and TRBJ2-7; no reliable D call. Germline V gives CDR1 SEHNR, CDR2 FQNEAQ (reference sequence). The V end lost 5 bases, the J end lost 3 bases, and 11 bases lay between the germline ends. The CDR3 has 13 amino acids. Full variable domain (outside the CDR3, taken from reference TRBV7-9 and TRBJ2-7): DTGVSQNPRHKITKRGQNVTFRCDPISEHNRLYWYRQTLGQGPEFLTYFQNEAQLEKSRLLSDRFSAERPKGSFSTLEIQRTEQGDSAMYLCASSPAQRYEQYFGPGTRLTVT.

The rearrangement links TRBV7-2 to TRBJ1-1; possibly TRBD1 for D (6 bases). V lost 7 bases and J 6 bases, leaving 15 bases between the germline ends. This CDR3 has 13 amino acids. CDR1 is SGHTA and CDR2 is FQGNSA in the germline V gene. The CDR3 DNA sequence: TGTGCCAGCAAAAACTACGGGGGCGCTGAAGCTTTCTTT. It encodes CASKNYGGAEAFF. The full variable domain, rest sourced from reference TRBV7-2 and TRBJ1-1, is GAGVSQSPSNKVTEKGKDVELRCDPISGHTALYWYRQSLGQGLEFLIYFQGNSAPDKSGLPSDRFSAERTGGSVSTLTIQRTQQEDSAVYLCASKNYGGAEAFFGQGTRLTVV.

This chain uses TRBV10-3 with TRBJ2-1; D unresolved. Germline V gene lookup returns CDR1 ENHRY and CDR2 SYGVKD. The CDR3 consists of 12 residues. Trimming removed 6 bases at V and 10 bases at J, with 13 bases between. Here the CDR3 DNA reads TGTGCCATCAGCTTCCTGGGTGACGAGCAGTTCTTC. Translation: CAISFLGDEQFF.

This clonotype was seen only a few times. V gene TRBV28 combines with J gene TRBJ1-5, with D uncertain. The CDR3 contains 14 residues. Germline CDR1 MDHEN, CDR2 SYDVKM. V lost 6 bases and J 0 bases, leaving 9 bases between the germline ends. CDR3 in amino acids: CASSRSYSNQPQHF. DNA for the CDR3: TGTGCCAGCAGCCGTAGTTATAGCAATCAGCCCCAGCATTTT.

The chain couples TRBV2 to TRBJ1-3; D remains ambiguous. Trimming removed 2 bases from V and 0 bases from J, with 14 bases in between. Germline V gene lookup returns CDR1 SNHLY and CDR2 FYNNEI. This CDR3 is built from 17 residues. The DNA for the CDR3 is TGTGCCAGCAGTGAAACAAACCAGAGGATCTCTGGAAACACCATATATTTT. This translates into CASSETNQRISGNTIYF.

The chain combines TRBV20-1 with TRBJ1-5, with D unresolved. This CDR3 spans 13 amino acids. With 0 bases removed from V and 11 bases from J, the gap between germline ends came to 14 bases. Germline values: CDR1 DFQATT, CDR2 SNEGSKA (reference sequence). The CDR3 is CSARDERAGAQHF. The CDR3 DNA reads TGCAGTGCTAGAGATGAGCGCGCGGGAGCCCAGCATTTT.

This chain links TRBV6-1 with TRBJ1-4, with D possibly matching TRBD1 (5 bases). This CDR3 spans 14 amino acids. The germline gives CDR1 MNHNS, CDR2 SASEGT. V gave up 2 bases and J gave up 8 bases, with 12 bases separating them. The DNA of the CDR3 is TGTGCCAGCAGTGAAACACATCGGGACGAAAAACTGTTTTTT. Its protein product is CASSETHRDEKLFF.

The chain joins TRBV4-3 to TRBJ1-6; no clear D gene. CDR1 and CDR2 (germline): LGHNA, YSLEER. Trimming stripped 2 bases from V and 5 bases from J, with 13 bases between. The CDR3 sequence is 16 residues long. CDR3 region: CASSQSDSAHNSPLHF. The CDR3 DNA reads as TGCGCCAGCAGCCAATCCGACTCGGCCCATAATTCACCCCTCCACTTT.

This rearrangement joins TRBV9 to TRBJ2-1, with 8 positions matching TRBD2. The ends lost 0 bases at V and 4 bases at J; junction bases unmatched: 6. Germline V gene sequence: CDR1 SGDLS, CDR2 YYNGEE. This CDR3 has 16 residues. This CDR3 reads CASSVATSAGYNEQFF. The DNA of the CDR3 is TGTGCCAGCAGCGTAGCGACTAGCGCCGGATACAATGAGCAGTTCTTC.

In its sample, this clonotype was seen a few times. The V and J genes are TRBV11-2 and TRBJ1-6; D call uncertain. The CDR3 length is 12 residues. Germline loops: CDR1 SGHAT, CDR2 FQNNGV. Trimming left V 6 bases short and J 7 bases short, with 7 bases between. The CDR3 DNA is TGTGCCAGCAGTAAGGTGAATTCACCCCTCCACTTT. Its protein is CASSKVNSPLHF.

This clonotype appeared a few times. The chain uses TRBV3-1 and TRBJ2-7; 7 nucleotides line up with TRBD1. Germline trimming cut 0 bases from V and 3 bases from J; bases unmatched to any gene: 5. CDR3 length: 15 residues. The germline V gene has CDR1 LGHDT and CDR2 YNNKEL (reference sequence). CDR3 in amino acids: CASSQEWAGGYEQYF. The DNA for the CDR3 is TGTGCCAGCAGCCAAGAATGGGCAGGGGGCTACGAGCAGTACTTC.

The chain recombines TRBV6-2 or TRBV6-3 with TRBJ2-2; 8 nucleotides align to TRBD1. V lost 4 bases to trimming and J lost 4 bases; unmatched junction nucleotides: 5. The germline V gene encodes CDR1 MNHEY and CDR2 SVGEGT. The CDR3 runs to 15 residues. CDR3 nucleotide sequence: TGTGCCAGCAGTTCGACAGGGGCGGGCACCGGGGAGCTGTTTTTT. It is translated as CASSSTGAGTGELFF.

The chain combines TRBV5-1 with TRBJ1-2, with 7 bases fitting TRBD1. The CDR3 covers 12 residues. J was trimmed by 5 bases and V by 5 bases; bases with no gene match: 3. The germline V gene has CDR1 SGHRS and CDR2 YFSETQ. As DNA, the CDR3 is TGCGCCAGCAGTCCGGGACAGTATGGCTACACCTTC. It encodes CASSPGQYGYTF.

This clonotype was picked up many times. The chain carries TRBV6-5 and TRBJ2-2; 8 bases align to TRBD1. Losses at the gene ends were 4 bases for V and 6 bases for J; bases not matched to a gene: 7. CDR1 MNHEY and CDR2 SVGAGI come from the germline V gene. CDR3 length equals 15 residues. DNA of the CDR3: TGTGCCAGCAGTTCAGCCGGGACAGGCTCCGGGGAGCTGTTTTTT. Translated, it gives CASSSAGTGSGELFF.

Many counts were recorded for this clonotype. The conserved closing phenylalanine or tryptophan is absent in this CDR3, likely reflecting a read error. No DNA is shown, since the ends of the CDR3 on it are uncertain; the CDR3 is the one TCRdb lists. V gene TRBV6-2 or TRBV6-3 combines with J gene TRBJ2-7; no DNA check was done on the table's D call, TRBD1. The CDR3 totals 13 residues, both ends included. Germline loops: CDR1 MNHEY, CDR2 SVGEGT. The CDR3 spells CASSPPSEDSTIS.

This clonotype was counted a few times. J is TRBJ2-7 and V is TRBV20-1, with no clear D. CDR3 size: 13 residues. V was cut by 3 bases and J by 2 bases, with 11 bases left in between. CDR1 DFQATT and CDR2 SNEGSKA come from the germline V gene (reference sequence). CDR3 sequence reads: CSARPSGPYEQYF. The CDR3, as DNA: TGCAGTGCTAGGCCTAGTGGCCCCTACGAGCAGTACTTC.

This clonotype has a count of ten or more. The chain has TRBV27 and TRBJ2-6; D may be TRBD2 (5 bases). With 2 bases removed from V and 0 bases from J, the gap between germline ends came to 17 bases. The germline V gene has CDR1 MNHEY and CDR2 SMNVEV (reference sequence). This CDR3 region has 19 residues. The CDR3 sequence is CASSLVGLGYGSGANVLTF. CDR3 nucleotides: TGTGCCAGCAGTTTAGTAGGACTCGGCTATGGCTCTGGGGCCAACGTCCTGACTTTC.

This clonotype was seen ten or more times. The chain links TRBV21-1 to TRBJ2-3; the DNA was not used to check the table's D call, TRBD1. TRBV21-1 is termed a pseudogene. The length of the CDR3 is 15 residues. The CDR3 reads CASSKEGGAADTQYF. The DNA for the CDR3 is TGTGCCAGCAGCAAAGAGGGGGGGGCGGCGGATACGCAGTATTTT.

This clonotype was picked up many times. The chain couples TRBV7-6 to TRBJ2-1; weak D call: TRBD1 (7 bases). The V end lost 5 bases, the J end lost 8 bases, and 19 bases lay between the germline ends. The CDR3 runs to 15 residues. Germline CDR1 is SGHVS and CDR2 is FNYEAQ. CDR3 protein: CASSQGGLKIYEQFF. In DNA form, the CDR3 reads TGTGCCAGCAGCCAGGGGGGACTCAAGATCTATGAGCAGTTCTTC. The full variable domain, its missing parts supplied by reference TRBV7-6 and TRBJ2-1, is GAGVSQSPRYKVTKRGQDVALRCDPISGHVSLYWYRQALGQGPEFLTYFNYEAQQDKSGLPNDRFSAERPEGSISTLTIQRTEQRDSAMYRCASSQGGLKIYEQFFGPGTRLTVL.

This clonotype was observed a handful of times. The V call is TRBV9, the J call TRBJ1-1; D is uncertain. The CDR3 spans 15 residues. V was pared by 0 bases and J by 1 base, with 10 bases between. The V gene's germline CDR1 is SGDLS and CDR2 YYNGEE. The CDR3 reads CASSVGLRENTEAFF. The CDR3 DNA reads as TGTGCCAGCAGCGTAGGTTTGCGGGAGAACACTGAAGCTTTCTTT.